This record concerns one TCR beta chain sequence. The target antigen is unknown. These data belong to a study of T cells in Graves' hyperthyroidism and ophthalmopathy. Overall study context: The authors collected peripheral blood at initial diagnosis, before any treatment.

Whole-study results and caveats: Blood also showed most of the thyroid clonotypes that were expanded above 0.001.

This CDR3 is 15 amino acids long. The V end lost 0 bases, the J end lost 5 bases, and 14 bases lay between the germline ends. Germline V gives CDR1 SGHNT, CDR2 YYREEE (reference sequence). From RNA transcripts, TCR beta CDR3 regions were amplified. An initial round of RT-PCR targeting the TCR CDR3 relied on the HTBI primer set. Via MiXCR, TCRdb re-called the multiplex PCR reads, giving one row per CDR3 protein. The profile shows some 150,000 distinct CDR3 sequences, around 21% of them singletons. The genes are TRBV5-4 and TRBJ1-2, with no clear D. The sequencing sample was made of blood. This receptor was obtained from a woman aged 45 to 65 with Graves' hyperthyroidism that later progressed to Graves' ophthalmopathy. The CDR3 region has the DNA TGTGCCAGCAGCTTGGGAGGCGTCGGATTTTATGGCTACACCTTC. Amino acid sequence: CASSLGGVGFYGYTF.